The sequence of this T cell receptor beta chain was determined in a study of control samples from healthy donors and cancer patients. From germline, CDR1 is KGHSH and CDR2 LQKENI. There are 15 residues in the CDR3. V shed 3 bases and J 6 bases; nucleotides not matched to a gene: 7. Generated by immunoSEQ multiplex PCR, the TCRdb table keeps only in-frame clones and is missing some. Of about 160,000 clones detected, 90% to 95% appear once; the ten largest clones hold 8.5%. This chain joins TRBV18 and TRBJ1-4; 7 nucleotides match TRBD1. The sequenced sample was blood. The clonotype comes from a woman aged 40-49 years in good health. CDR3 loop: CASSPTGSGDEKLFF. The CDR3, as DNA: TGTGCCAGCTCACCGACAGGGTCGGGAGATGAAAAACTGTTTTTT.